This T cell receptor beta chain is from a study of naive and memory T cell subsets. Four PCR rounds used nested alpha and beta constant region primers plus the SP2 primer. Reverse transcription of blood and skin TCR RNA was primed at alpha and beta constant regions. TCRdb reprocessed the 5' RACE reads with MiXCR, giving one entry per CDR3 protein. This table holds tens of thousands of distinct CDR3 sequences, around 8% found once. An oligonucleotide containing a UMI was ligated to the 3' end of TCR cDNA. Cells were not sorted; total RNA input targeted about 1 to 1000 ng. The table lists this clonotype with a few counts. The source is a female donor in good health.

CDR3 region: CASSLNTGTEAFF. Here the CDR3 DNA reads TGTGCCAGCAGCTTAAATACCGGGACTGAAGCTTTCTTT. The rearrangement uses TRBV7-8 and TRBJ1-1; D unclear. Germline-derived CDR1 and CDR2 are SGHVS and FQNEAQ. Trimming cost V 2 bases and J 5 bases, with 9 bases left between them. There are 13 residues in the CDR3. The full variable domain, with the rest looked up from reference TRBV7-8 and TRBJ1-1, is GAGVSQSPRYKVAKRGQDVALRCDPISGHVSLFWYQQALGQGPEFLTYFQNEAQLDKSGLPSDRFFAERPEGSVSTLKIQRTQQEDSAVYLCASSLNTGTEAFFGQGTRLTVV.